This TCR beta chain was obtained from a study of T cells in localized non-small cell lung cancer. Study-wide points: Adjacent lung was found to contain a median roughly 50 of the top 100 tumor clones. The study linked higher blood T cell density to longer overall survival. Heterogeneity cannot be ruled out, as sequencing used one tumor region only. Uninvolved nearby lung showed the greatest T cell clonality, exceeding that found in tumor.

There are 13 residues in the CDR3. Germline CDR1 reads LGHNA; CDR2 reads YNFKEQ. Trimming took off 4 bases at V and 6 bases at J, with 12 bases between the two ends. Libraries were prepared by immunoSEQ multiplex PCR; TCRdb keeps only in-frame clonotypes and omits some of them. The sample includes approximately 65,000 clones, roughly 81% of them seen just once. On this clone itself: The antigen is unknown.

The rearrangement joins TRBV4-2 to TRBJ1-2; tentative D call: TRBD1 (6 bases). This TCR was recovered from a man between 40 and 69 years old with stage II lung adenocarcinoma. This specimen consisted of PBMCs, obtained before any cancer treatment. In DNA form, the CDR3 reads TGTGCCAGCAGCCTCAGGGGAGATGATGGCTACACCTTC. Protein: CASSLRGDDGYTF.